The present entry profiles one TCR beta chain with its context. Antigen: not known. The entry originates in a study of STAT5B mutations in CD4+ large granular lymphocyte leukemia. Background on the study: The CDR3 'QG' motif was associated with a particular HLA allele among healthy donors. Study findings and constraints: Top patient clones used TRBV06 genes more often: 8/27 versus 2/35 in controls.

Germline V gene lookup returns CDR1 SGHRS and CDR2 YFSETQ. This CDR3 has 15 residues. The ends lost 4 bases at V and 7 bases at J; junction bases unmatched: 6. Control samples were healthy donors' buffy coats. This table comes from immunoSEQ multiplex PCR, and its TCRdb copy is limited to in-frame clones, with some not included. Among some 35,000 clones listed, around 88% were seen once. This chain links TRBV5-1 with TRBJ2-1; 12 bases map to TRBD2. The sequencing sample was made of CD4+ T cells from blood buffy coats. This TCR was sampled from a human donor in good health. The CDR3 sequence: CASSDTSGGINEQFF. The CDR3 nucleotides read TGCGCCAGCAGCGACACTAGCGGGGGGATTAATGAGCAGTTCTTC.